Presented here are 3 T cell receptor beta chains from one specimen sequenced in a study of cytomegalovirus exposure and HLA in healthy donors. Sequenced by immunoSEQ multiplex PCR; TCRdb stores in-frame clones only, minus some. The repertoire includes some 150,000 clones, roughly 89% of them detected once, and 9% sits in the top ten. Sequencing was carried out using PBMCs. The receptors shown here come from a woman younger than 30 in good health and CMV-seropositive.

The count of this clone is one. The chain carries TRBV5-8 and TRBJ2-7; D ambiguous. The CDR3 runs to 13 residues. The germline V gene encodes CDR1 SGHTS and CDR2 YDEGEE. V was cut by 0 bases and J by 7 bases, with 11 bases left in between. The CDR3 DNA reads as TGTGCCAGCAGCTTGGTAACTGGCGGAGAGCAGTACTTC. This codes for CASSLVTGGEQYF.

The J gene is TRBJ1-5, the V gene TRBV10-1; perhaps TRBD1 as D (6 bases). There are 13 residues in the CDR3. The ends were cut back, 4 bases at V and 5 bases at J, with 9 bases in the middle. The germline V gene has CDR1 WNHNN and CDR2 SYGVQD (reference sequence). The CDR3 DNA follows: TGCGCCAGCAGTGGACAGGTTGATCAGCCCCAGCATTTT. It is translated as CASSGQVDQPQHF.

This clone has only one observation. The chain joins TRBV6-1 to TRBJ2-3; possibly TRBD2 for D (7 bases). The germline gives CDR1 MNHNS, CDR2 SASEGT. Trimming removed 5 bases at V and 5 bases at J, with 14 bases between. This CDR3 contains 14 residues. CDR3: CASSLGGGRDTQYF. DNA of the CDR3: TGTGCCAGCAGTTTAGGGGGGGGTAGAGATACGCAGTATTTT.